This TCR beta chain was sequenced for a study of PD-1 and CTLA-4 blockade in melanoma. The CDR3 totals 13 residues. The V gene's germline CDR1 is MGHRA and CDR2 YSYEKL. V lost 3 bases to trimming and J lost 6 bases; unmatched junction nucleotides: 4. The method was immunoSEQ multiplex PCR; TCRdb's version includes in-frame clones alone and lacks a portion of them. Of around 20,000 clones in the sample, approximately 88% were seen once. The source of this sequence is a human donor with melanoma. V is TRBV4-1 and J is TRBJ1-2, with TRBD1 matching over 7 bases. Here the sequenced sample was CD8+ T cells from peripheral blood, taken before anti-PD-1 treatment. The CDR3 loop is CASSHIQGDGYTF. CDR3 sequence (DNA): TGCGCCAGCAGCCACATCCAGGGGGATGGCTACACCTTC.